The sequence of this T cell receptor beta chain was determined in a study of blood T cell repertoires in COVID-19. The repertoire was sequenced with immunoSEQ multiplex PCR; TCRdb's copy has only in-frame clones and lacks some. The data contain 330,000 or so clones, roughly 84% of them singletons. Germline V gene lookup returns CDR1 SGHTA and CDR2 FQGNSA. The CDR3 contains 18 residues. With V trimmed by 5 bases and J by 5 bases, 18 bases remained unmatched. This TCR was sampled from a woman aged 30 to 39 who had recovered from COVID-19. Sequencing was carried out using PBMCs or T cells enriched from blood (not recorded which). This sequence joins TRBV7-2 and TRBJ1-1; TRBD1 matches at 9 bases. CDR3 in DNA: TGTGCCAGCAGCCCCGGGACAGGGTATGTGGGGCTTGGGACTGAAGCTTTCTTT. Its translation: CASSPGTGYVGLGTEAFF.